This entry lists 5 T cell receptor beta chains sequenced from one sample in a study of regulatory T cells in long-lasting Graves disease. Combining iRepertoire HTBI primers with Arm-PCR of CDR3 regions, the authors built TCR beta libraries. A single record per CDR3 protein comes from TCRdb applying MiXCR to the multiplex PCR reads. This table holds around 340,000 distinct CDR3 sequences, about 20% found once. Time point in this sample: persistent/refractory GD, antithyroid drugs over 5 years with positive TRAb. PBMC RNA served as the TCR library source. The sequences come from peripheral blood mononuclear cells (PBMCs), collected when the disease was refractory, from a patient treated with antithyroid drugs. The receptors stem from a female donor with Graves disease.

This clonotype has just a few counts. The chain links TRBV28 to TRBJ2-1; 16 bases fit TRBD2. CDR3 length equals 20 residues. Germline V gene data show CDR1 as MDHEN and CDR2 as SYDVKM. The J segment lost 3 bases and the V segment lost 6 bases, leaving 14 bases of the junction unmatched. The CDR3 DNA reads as TGTGCCAGCAGCTCCCCGGGACTAGCGGGAGGGATGGCTAACTACAATGAGCAGTTCTTC. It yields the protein CASSSPGLAGGMANYNEQFF.

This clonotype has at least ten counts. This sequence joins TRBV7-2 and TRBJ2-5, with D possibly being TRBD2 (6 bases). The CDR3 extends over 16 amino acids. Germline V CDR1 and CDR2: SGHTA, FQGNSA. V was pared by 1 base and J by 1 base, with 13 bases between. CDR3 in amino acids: CASSLVRGLRQETQYF. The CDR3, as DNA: TGTGCCAGCAGCTTAGTTCGGGGACTCCGCCAAGAGACCCAGTACTTC. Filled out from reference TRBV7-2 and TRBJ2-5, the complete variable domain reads GAGVSQSPSNKVTEKGKDVELRCDPISGHTALYWYRQSLGQGLEFLIYFQGNSAPDKSGLPSDRFSAERTGGSVSTLTIQRTQQEDSAVYLCASSLVRGLRQETQYFGPGTRLLVL.

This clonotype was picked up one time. CDR3 nucleotides: TGTGCCAGCAGTCGCCGCGGACAGGGCAAAGAAAAACTGTTTTTT. This gives the protein CASSRRGQGKEKLFF. The genes are TRBV12-3 or TRBV12-4 and TRBJ1-4; 8 nucleotides line up with TRBD1. The CDR3 extends over 15 amino acids. V lost 5 bases to trimming and J lost 8 bases; unmatched junction nucleotides: 10.

The CDR3 sequence: CAFGSNGPGPSTF. CDR3 DNA: TGTGCCTTCGGTAGTAATGGTCCCGGCCCCTCCACCTTC. V and J are TRBV30 and TRBJ1-2; no definite D call. CDR1 is GTSNPN and CDR2 is SVGIG in the germline V gene (reference sequence). Between the trimmed V and J ends, which lost 7 bases and 13 bases, there was a span of 25 bases. The CDR3 totals 13 residues.

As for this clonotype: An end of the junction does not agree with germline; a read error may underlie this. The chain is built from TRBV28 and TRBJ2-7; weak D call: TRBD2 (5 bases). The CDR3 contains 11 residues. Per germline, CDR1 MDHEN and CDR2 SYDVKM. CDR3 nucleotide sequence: TGTGCCAGCGAGGGTGGCAACGAGCGGTACTTC. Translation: CASEGGNERYF.